The 10 T cell receptor beta chains below were found in one sample sequenced in a study of T cells after yellow fever vaccination. One entry per CDR3 protein, called by TCRdb with MiXCR from the 5' RACE reads. The sample yields some 300,000 distinct CDR3 sequences, roughly 10% seen once. The source material was CD4+ T cells sorted from PBMCs, sampled 45 days after the yellow fever booster vaccination. All receptors come from a man aged 18 to 29 who received the YFV17D yellow fever vaccine.

This clonotype has just a few counts. The chain joins TRBV30 to TRBJ2-1; D gene uncertain. Germline values: CDR1 GTSNPN, CDR2 SVGIG (reference sequence). The CDR3 totals 13 residues. V dropped 0 bases and J dropped 7 bases, with 10 bases sitting between them. CDR3 DNA sequence: TGTGCCTGGAGTGTACGTTGGGGTAATGAGCAGTTCTTC. Protein sequence: CAWSVRWGNEQFF.

This clonotype was picked up a small number of times. CDR3 sequence reads: CASTIGEYNEQFF. The CDR3 bases are TGTGCCAGCACTATCGGGGAGTACAATGAGCAGTTCTTC. The chain is built from TRBV7-2 and TRBJ2-1; TRBD2 is a possible D gene (5 bases). Germline assignment: CDR1 SGHTA and CDR2 FQGNSA. Deletions cut 7 bases from V and 4 bases from J, with 11 bases between. The CDR3 length is 13 residues.

The chain has TRBV19 and TRBJ1-4; 7 bases agree with TRBD1. The CDR3 has 12 amino acids. The V gene's germline CDR1 is LNHDA and CDR2 SQIVND (reference sequence). Trimming at V came to 5 bases and at J to 16 bases, leaving 10 bases not matched to a gene. The CDR3 DNA sequence: TGTGCCAGTAGTCCAGGGGGACCGAGATGGTTTTTT. Encoded protein: CASSPGGPRWFF.

In its sample, this clonotype was seen a few times. The CDR3: CASSRGKSPGELFF. CDR3 nucleotide sequence: TGTGCCAGCAGCCGGGGGAAGTCGCCCGGGGAGCTGTTTTTT. The rearrangement links TRBV2 to TRBJ2-2; a weak D match, TRBD2 (6 bases). The germline V gene has CDR1 SNHLY and CDR2 FYNNEI. Trimming shortened V by 6 bases and J by 6 bases, and 14 bases separated the two germline ends. The CDR3 covers 14 residues.

This sequence joins TRBV24-1 and TRBJ1-2; possibly TRBD1 for D (5 bases). The CDR3 is made up of 15 amino acids. V lost 4 bases and J lost 6, with 17 bases in between. The germline gives CDR1 KGHDR, CDR2 SFDVKD. This chain's CDR3 is CATSDPSQGTDGYTF. Written as DNA, the CDR3 is TGTGCCACCAGTGACCCCTCTCAGGGAACGGATGGCTACACCTTC.

A single count supports this clonotype. In DNA form, the CDR3 reads TGTGCCAGCAGCACTCGGACAGGGGGAGATACAGATACGCAGTATTTT. Translated: CASSTRTGGDTDTQYF. V gene TRBV5-4 combines with J gene TRBJ2-3; TRBD1 agrees at 10 bases. The V gene's germline CDR1 is SGHNT and CDR2 YYREEE (reference sequence). This CDR3 contains 16 residues. V lost 4 bases to trimming and J lost 3 bases; unmatched junction nucleotides: 8.

The chain is built from TRBV20-1 and TRBJ2-1; 7 nucleotides agree with TRBD2. Trimming took 6 bases from V and 6 from J; bases not matched to a gene: 14. Germline CDR1 reads DFQATT; CDR2 reads SNEGSKA (reference sequence). CDR3 length equals 15 residues. The CDR3 coding sequence is TGCAGTGCCGGACGGCCTAGCGGAAAAATCAATGAGCAGTTCTTC. Encoded protein: CSAGRPSGKINEQFF.

This chain connects TRBV24-1 to TRBJ2-1; 7 nucleotides agree with TRBD2. Losses at the gene ends were 7 bases for V and 2 bases for J; bases not matched to a gene: 10. The CDR3 is 16 residues long. CDR1 and CDR2 (germline): KGHDR, SFDVKD. The CDR3 region is CATSPLGEGPYNEQFF. Here the CDR3 DNA reads TGTGCCACCAGCCCGCTGGGGGAGGGGCCCTACAATGAGCAGTTCTTC.

This clonotype was counted only a few times. The J gene is TRBJ2-5, the V gene TRBV4-1; 8 nucleotides align to TRBD2. The CDR3 contains 17 residues. CDR1 and CDR2 from the germline V gene are MGHRA and YSYEKL. Germline trimming cut 3 bases from V and 5 bases from J; bases unmatched to any gene: 14. This chain's CDR3 is CASSQGTSPGGHETQYF. CDR3 coding DNA: TGCGCCAGCAGCCAGGGGACTTCGCCGGGGGGGCACGAGACCCAGTACTTC.

The J gene is TRBJ2-5, the V gene TRBV18, with TRBD1 as a possible D gene (6 bases). With 5 bases removed from V and 3 bases from J, the gap between germline ends came to 10 bases. The germline CDR1 and CDR2 sequences are KGHSH and LQKENI. The CDR3 is 13 amino acids. The CDR3 region is CASSANREETQYF. The CDR3 nucleotides read TGTGCCAGCTCAGCCAACAGGGAAGAGACCCAGTACTTC.